Listed below are T cell receptor beta chains from one sample, sequenced in a study of blood T cells in healthy people across ages. One entry per CDR3 protein results from TCRdb running MiXCR on the 5' RACE reads. The table has about 1.6 million distinct CDR3 sequences, roughly 32% seen once; the top ten hold about 11%. The sample consisted of blood. Receptors originate from a woman in her thirties in good health. CDR3s include the opening cysteine and the closing phenylalanine or tryptophan. Fields, in order: J gene, V gene, D gene, clone size, CDR3 protein, CDR3 DNA. A D gene is named only where the DNA matches it firmly. Size is omitted from some rows. Given values are once, few, many or a class for expanded clones.

>TRBJ1-5|TRBV6-2/TRBV6-3|TRBD1|few
CASSQQGASQPQHF
TGTGCCAGCAGCCAACAGGGGGCTAGTCAGCCCCAGCATTTT
>TRBJ2-1|TRBV14|.|.
CASSQDYIQDEQFF
TGTGCCAGCAGCCAAGACTATATTCAGGATGAGCAGTTCTTC
>TRBJ2-3|TRBV11-2|TRBD2|few
CASSPQGGRLAGGPSSTDTQYF
TGTGCCAGCAGCCCCCAGGGGGGAAGACTAGCGGGGGGTCCTTCGAGCACAGATACGCAGTATTTT
>TRBJ1-1|TRBV20-1|TRBD1|.
CSARQGGGSEAFF
TGCAGTGCCAGACAGGGAGGGGGTTCTGAAGCTTTCTTT
>TRBJ2-7|TRBV20-1|TRBD2|few
CSAGLWSAGVNEEQYF
TGCAGTGCTGGGCTTTGGTCTGCGGGAGTTAATGAAGAGCAGTACTTC
>TRBJ2-3|TRBV10-2|.|.
CASSSHGVTDTQYF
TGCGCCAGCAGTTCCCATGGGGTCACAGATACGCAGTATTTT
>TRBJ2-1|TRBV7-6|.|many
CASSLNGAGDEQFF
TGTGCCAGCAGCTTAAACGGGGCTGGGGATGAGCAGTTCTTC
>TRBJ2-1|TRBV5-1|TRBD2|.
CASRLSGETYNERFF
TGCGCCAGCAGGTTAAGCGGGGAGACCTACAATGAGCGGTTCTTC
>TRBJ2-1|TRBV29-1|TRBD1|many
CSVADRGTYNEQFF
TGCAGCGTTGCCGACAGGGGCACCTACAATGAGCAGTTCTTC
>TRBJ2-7|TRBV6-5|TRBD1|.
CAGRLTGGGRYNEQYF
TGTGCCGGCAGGCTGACAGGGGGCGGGAGGTACAATGAGCAGTACTTC
>TRBJ1-1|TRBV6-5|.|.
CASSYSRATEAFF
TGTGCCAGCAGTTACTCACGGGCCACTGAAGCTTTCTTT
>TRBJ2-7|TRBV28|.|few
CASSFPPGGSSYEQYF
TGTGCCAGCAGTTTTCCCCCCGGCGGCAGCTCCTACGAGCAGTACTTC
>TRBJ2-1|TRBV20-1|.|few
CSAGLYGWDEQFF
TGCAGTGCTGGTTTATACGGGTGGGATGAGCAGTTCTTC
>TRBJ1-5|TRBV7-6|.|.
CASSRMFNQPQHF
TGTGCCAGCAGCCGGATGTTTAATCAGCCCCAGCATTTT
>TRBJ1-1|TRBV18|.|.
CASSRLGGLNTEAFF
TGTGCCAGCTCACGGCTCGGAGGGTTGAACACTGAAGCTTTCTTT
>TRBJ2-7|TRBV6-1|.|.
CASSKSPGYEQYF
TGTGCCAGCAGTAAGTCCCCGGGCTACGAGCAGTACTTC
>TRBJ2-5|TRBV20-1|TRBD2|.
CSAGGTPGTSGGIQETQYF
TGCAGTGCGGGGGGGACTCCCGGGACTAGCGGGGGTATACAAGAGACCCAGTACTTC
>TRBJ2-7|TRBV2|TRBD1|many
CASRSGQGAYEQYF
TGTGCCAGCAGATCGGGACAGGGCGCCTACGAGCAGTACTTC
>TRBJ2-1|TRBV20-1|TRBD2|few
CSAPVGLAGFNEQFF
TGCAGTGCCCCAGTGGGACTAGCGGGATTCAATGAGCAGTTCTTC
>TRBJ1-1|TRBV6-1|TRBD1|.
CASRAGGIDTEAFF
TGTGCCAGCAGAGCAGGGGGGATTGACACTGAAGCTTTCTTT
>TRBJ1-6|TRBV7-3|.|.
CASSRMAAPQSPLHF
TGTGCCAGCAGCCGGATGGCAGCCCCGCAGTCACCCCTCCACTTT
>TRBJ2-5|TRBV6-1|.|.
CASSERGETRYF
TGTGCCAGCAGTGAAAGGGGAGAGACCCGGTACTTC
>TRBJ1-6|TRBV20-1|TRBD1|few
CSAKNPTGDNSPLHF
TGCAGTGCTAAGAACCCTACAGGGGATAATTCACCCCTCCACTTT
>TRBJ2-1|TRBV30|.|once
CAWKQGLHNEQFF
TGTGCCTGGAAGCAGGGGCTCCACAATGAGCAGTTCTTC
>TRBJ2-7|TRBV5-1|.|.
CASSLSGTSNEQYF
TGCGCCAGCAGCCTATCCGGGACCTCAAACGAGCAGTACTTC
>TRBJ1-6|TRBV12-3/TRBV12-4|TRBD1|once
CASRPGTGGSSPLHF
TGTGCCAGCAGGCCCGGGACAGGGGGTAGTTCGCCCCTCCACTTT
>TRBJ1-1|TRBV6-2/TRBV6-3|.|.
CASRPVDSNTEAFF
TGTGCCAGCAGACCGGTGGACAGTAACACTGAAGCTTTCTTT
>TRBJ2-1|TRBV21-1|.|.
CASSKGALIDGSAIRGYNEQFF
TGTGCCAGCAGCAAAGGGGCTCTTATAGACGGAAGTGCAATCCGGGGCTACAATGAGCAGTTCTTC
>TRBJ2-1|TRBV7-2|TRBD2|.
CACSLVSGVYNEQFF
TGTGCCTGCAGCTTAGTTAGCGGGGTCTACAATGAGCAGTTCTTC
>TRBJ2-5|TRBV4-2|TRBD2|.
CASSTRDSGGETQYF
TGTGCCAGCAGCACCCGGGACTCGGGAGGGGAGACCCAGTACTTC
>TRBJ2-3|TRBV7-9|TRBD2|.
CASSSRGSPSTDTQYF
TGTGCCAGTAGCTCGCGGGGGTCGCCTAGCACAGATACGCAGTATTTT
>TRBJ2-7|TRBV20-1|TRBD2|.
CSANVRLAGAYEQYF
TGCAGTGCCAACGTTAGACTAGCGGGGGCCTACGAGCAGTACTTC
>TRBJ1-1|TRBV12-3/TRBV12-4|.|.
CASSLPGDRQVDTEAFF
TGTGCCAGCAGTCTACCCGGGGACCGTCAGGTGGACACTGAAGCTTTCTTT
>TRBJ2-1|TRBV12-3/TRBV12-4|TRBD2|few
CASSPAGGAPNEQFF
TGTGCCAGCAGTCCTGCGGGGGGCGCTCCAAATGAGCAGTTCTTC
>TRBJ2-5|TRBV7-6|TRBD1|once
CASSIQGAGQETQYF
TGTGCCAGCAGCATACAGGGGGCCGGGCAAGAGACCCAGTACTTC
>TRBJ2-3|TRBV7-2|.|many
CASSLARNTQYF
TGTGCCAGCAGCTTAGCGAGGAATACGCAGTATTTT
>TRBJ1-3|TRBV4-2|.|.
CASSQDRNGRSGNTIYF
TGTGCCAGCAGCCAAGATAGGAACGGCCGCTCTGGAAACACCATATATTTT
>TRBJ2-1|TRBV15|TRBD2|.
CATSTSGGDYNEQFF
TGTGCCACCAGCACTAGCGGGGGGGACTACAATGAGCAGTTCTTC
>TRBJ1-1|TRBV5-1|.|.
CASNYYGETEAFF
TGCGCCAGCAATTATTATGGGGAAACTGAAGCTTTCTTT
>TRBJ1-6|TRBV5-5|.|.
CASSLASGRDSPLHF
TGTGCCAGCAGCTTGGCGTCAGGGCGGGATTCACCCCTCCACTTT